This T cell receptor (beta chain) is drawn from a study of blood T cell repertoires in COVID-19. As for the study in general: T cells, B-cell-depleted T cells, or PBMCs supplied cDNA or gDNA.

Clones were read by immunoSEQ multiplex PCR, and TCRdb kept only the in-frame ones, dropping some. The table includes just under 350,000 clones, about 90% detected once. The CDR3 totals 16 residues. Trimming took 3 bases from V and 4 from J; bases not matched to a gene: 9. Germline V gene lookup returns CDR1 GTSNPN and CDR2 SVGIG (reference sequence). This receptor was taken from a woman under 30 who had recovered from COVID-19. The rearrangement links TRBV30 to TRBJ2-1, with 10 nucleotides matching TRBD2. The sequenced sample was peripheral blood. The CDR3 coding sequence is TGTGCCTGGAGCGCCCCCGGGACTAGCGCATACAATGAGCAGTTCTTC. The encoded protein is CAWSAPGTSAYNEQFF.